The T cell receptor (beta chain) described here comes from a study of cytomegalovirus exposure and HLA in healthy donors. Data came from immunoSEQ multiplex PCR; TCRdb stores just in-frame clones and leaves some out. The table records 97,000 or so clones, roughly nine tenths of them present only once. The CDR3 is 15 amino acids. Trimming took 4 bases from V and 5 from J; bases not matched to a gene: 9. Looked up from germline, CDR1 is MNHNS and CDR2 is SASEGT. This clonotype originated in a woman aged 25-40 years in good health and CMV-seronegative. V is TRBV6-1 and J is TRBJ2-5; 8 bases are a match to TRBD2. The specimen sequenced was PBMCs. The CDR3 loop reads CASSGVGLVEETQYF. Here the CDR3 DNA reads TGTGCCAGCAGTGGAGTGGGACTAGTTGAGGAGACCCAGTACTTC.